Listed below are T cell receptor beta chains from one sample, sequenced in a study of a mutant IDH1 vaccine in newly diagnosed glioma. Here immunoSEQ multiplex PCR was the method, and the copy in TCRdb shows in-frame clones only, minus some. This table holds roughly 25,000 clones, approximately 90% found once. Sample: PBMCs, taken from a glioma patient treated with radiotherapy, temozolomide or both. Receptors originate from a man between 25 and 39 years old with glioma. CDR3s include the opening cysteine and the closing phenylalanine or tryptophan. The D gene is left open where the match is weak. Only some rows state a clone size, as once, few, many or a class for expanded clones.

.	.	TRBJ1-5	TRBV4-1	TGCGCCAGCAGCCCCCTCGATAGCAATCAGCCCCAGCATTTT	CASSPLDSNQPQHF
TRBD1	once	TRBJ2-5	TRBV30	TGTGCCTGGAGCCTTCGGACAGGGGGCGCGAAGACCCAGTACTTC	CAWSLRTGGAKTQYF
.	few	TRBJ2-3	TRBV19	TGTGCCAGTAGTCCAACGACTAGAACCAGAACAGATACGCAGTATTTT	CASSPTTRTRTDTQYF
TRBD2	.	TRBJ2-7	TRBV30	TGTGCCTGGGGAGCGGGAGCCTACGAGCAGTACTTC	CAWGAGAYEQYF
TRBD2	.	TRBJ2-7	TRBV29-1	TGCAGCGTCGCGGGACTAGCGGGGTACGAGCAGTACTTC	CSVAGLAGYEQYF
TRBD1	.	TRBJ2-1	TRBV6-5	TGTGCCAGCAGTTCGGGGACAGGGGGCGGTGAGCAGTTCTTC	CASSSGTGGGEQFF
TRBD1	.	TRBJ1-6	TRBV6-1	TGTGCCAGCAGCGGACAGGGTTCACCCCTCCACTTT	CASSGQGSPLHF
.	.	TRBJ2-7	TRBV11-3	TGTGCCAGCAGCGCCCGCTCCTACGAGCAGTACTTC	CASSARSYEQYF
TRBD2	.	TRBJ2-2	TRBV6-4	TGTGCCAGCAGTGAGACTAGCGGGACGACCGGGGAGCTGTTTTTT	CASSETSGTTGELFF
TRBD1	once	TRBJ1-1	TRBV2	TGTGCCAGGGGGACAGGGAGAGGGACTGAAGCTTTCTTT	CARGTGRGTEAFF
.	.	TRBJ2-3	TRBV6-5	TGTGCCAGCACTCCGGACCTCACAGATACGCAGTATTTT	CASTPDLTDTQYF
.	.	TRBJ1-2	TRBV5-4	TGTGCCAGCAGCTTGGAAGGTGTCAGGGCTAACTATGGCTACACCTTC	CASSLEGVRANYGYTF
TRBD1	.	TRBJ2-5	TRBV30	TGTGCCTGCTCAGGGGGAGAGTACCAAGAGACCCAGTACTTC	CACSGGEYQETQYF
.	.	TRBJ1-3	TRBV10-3	TGTGCCATCAGTGACGGCCCGCTTTCTGGAAACACCATATATTTT	CAISDGPLSGNTIYF
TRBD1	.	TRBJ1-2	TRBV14	TGTGCCAGCAGCCCAGCCTGGACAGGGGAGTTTGTCTACACCTTC	CASSPAWTGEFVYTF
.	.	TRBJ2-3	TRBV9	TGTGCCAGCAGCGTGAGGGGCGCAGATACGCAGTATTTT	CASSVRGADTQYF
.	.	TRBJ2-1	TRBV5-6	TGTGCCAGCAGCCTCAGGGGGAGGGGCTACAATGAGCAGTTCTTC	CASSLRGRGYNEQFF
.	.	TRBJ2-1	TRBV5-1	TGCGCCAGCAGCTTGGATCCCGGGACTGAGCAGTTCTTC	CASSLDPGTEQFF
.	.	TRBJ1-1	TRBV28	TGTGCCAGCAGTTCACAGGGCTCTGAAGCTTTCTTT	CASSSQGSEAFF
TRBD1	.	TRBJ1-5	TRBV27	TGTGCCAGCCAGGACAGGTCGGCCAATCAGCCCCAGCATTTT	CASQDRSANQPQHF
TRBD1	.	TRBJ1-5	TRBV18	TGTGCCAGCTCACGACTTCCGGGACAGGCTAATCAGCCCCAGCATTTT	CASSRLPGQANQPQHF
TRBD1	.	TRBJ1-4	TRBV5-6	TGTGCCAGCAGCTTGGCCGGAGTGACAGGGGCACTTAATGAAAAACTGTTTTTT	CASSLAGVTGALNEKLFF
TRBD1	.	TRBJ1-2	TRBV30	TGTGCCTGGAGTACAGGGGTGGCCTATGGCTACACCTTC	CAWSTGVAYGYTF
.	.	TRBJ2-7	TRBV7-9	TGTGCCAGCAGCCACGTCCCCTACGAGCAGTACTTC	CASSHVPYEQYF
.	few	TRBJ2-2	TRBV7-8	TGTGCCAGCAGCTTAGCCCGACACCCGAACACCGGGGAGCTGTTTTTT	CASSLARHPNTGELFF
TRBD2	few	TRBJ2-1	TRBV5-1	TGCGCCAGCAGCTTGGTTAGCGGGACCCACAATGAGCAGTTCTTC	CASSLVSGTHNEQFF
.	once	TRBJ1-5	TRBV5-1	TGCGCCAGCAGCTTGGAGTTAGGGGGTCAGCCCCAGCATTTT	CASSLELGGQPQHF